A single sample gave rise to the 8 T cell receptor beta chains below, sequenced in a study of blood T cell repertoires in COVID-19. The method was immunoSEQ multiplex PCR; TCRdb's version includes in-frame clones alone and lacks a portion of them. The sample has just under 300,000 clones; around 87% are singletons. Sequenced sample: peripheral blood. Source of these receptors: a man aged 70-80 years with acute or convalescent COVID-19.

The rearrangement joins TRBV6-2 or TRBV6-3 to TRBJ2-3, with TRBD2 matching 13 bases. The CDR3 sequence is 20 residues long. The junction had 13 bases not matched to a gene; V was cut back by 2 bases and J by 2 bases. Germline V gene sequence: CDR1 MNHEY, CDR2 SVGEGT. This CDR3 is CASSYPTEPTSGGATDTQYF. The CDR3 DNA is TGTGCCAGCAGTTACCCGACAGAACCTACTAGCGGGGGGGCCACAGATACGCAGTATTTT.

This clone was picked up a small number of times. Here the CDR3 DNA reads TGTGCCAGCAGCTTAACGGGGAATCGTAGGGAGACCCAGTACTTC. This translates into CASSLTGNRRETQYF. The gene calls are TRBV7-2 and TRBJ2-5; TRBD2 might be the D (5 bases). In germline, CDR1 is SGHTA, CDR2 FQGNSA. Between the trimmed V and J ends, which lost 2 bases and 5 bases, there was a span of 15 bases. The CDR3 extends over 15 amino acids.

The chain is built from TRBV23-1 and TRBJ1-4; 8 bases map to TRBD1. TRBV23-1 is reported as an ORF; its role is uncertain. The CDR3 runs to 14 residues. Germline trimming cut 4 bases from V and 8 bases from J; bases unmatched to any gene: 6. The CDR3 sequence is CASSPKDRVEKLFF. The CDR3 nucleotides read TGCGCCAGCAGTCCAAAGGACAGGGTGGAAAAACTGTTTTTT.

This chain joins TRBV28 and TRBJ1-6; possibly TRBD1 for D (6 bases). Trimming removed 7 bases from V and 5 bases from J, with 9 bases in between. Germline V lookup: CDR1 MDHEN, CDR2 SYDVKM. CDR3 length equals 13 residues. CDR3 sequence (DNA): TGTGCCAGCACAGGGGAGCATAATTCACCCCTCCACTTT. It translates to CASTGEHNSPLHF.

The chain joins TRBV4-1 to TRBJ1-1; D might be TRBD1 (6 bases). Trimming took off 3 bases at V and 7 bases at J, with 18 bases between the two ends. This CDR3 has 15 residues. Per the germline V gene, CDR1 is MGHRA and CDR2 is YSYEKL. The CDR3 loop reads CASSQDTGHFIEAFF. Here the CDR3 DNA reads TGCGCCAGCAGCCAGGATACGGGACATTTTATTGAAGCTTTCTTT.

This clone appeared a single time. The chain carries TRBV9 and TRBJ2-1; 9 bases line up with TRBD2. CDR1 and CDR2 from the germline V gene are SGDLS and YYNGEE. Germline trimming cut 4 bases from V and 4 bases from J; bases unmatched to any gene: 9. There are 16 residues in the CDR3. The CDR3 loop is CASSPPGAGGYNEQFF. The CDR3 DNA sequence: TGTGCCAGCAGCCCCCCGGGTGCGGGAGGGTACAATGAGCAGTTCTTC.

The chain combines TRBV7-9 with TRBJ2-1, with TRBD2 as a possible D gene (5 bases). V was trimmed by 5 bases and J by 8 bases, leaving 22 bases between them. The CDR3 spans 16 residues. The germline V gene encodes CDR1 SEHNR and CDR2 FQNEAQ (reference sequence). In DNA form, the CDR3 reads TGTGCCAGCAGCCATTCGAAAGGACTCCGACGGGATGAGCAGTTCTTC. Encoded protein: CASSHSKGLRRDEQFF. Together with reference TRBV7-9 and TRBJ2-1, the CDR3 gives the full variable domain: DTGVSQNPRHKITKRGQNVTFRCDPISEHNRLYWYRQTLGQGPEFLTYFQNEAQLEKSRLLSDRFSAERPKGSFSTLEIQRTEQGDSAMYLCASSHSKGLRRDEQFFGPGTRLTVL.

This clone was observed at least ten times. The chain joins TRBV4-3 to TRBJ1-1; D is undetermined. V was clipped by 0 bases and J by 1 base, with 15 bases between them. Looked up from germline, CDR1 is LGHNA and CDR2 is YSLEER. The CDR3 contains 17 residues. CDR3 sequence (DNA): TGCGCCAGCAGCCAAGACGGTAGGAGGAAATGGAACACTGAAGCTTTCTTT. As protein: CASSQDGRRKWNTEAFF.